These 25 T cell receptor beta chains originate from one sample sequenced in a study of OX40 agonist ivuxolimab in advanced cancers. TCRdb keeps only in-frame clones here, not all; method: immunoSEQ multiplex PCR. The repertoire has under 95,000 clones, about 83% of them found once; the top ten carry 6.9%. The sample here was CD4+ or CD8+ T cells sorted from blood, taken in a trial of the OX40 agonist ivuxolimab. The origin of the receptors is an adult with an advanced solid tumor such as melanoma, head and neck, liver or kidney cancer.

V gene TRBV6-1 combines with J gene TRBJ1-5; TRBD1 is a possible D gene (6 bases). The V gene lost 3 bases and the J gene lost 1 base, with 16 bases spanning the gap. The germline V gene has CDR1 MNHNS and CDR2 SASEGT. CDR3 size: 17 residues. The CDR3 DNA reads as TGTGCCAGCAGTGACCGGGGGCAGGTTCTAAGCAATCAGCCCCAGCATTTT. As protein: CASSDRGQVLSNQPQHF.

This clone has a handful of counts. The chain carries TRBV30 and TRBJ1-2; tentative D call: TRBD1 (5 bases). Germline V gene sequence: CDR1 GTSNPN, CDR2 SVGIG (reference sequence). CDR3 length: 15 amino acids. V was trimmed by 1 base and J by 6 bases, leaving 18 bases between them. The CDR3 spells CAWSASGRGSDGYTF. The DNA for the CDR3 is TGTGCCTGGAGTGCTTCCGGAAGGGGTTCGGATGGCTACACCTTC.

The chain combines TRBV5-1 with TRBJ1-1, with 9 positions matching TRBD1. The V gene end was trimmed by 2 bases and the J gene end by 5 bases; junction bases not matched to a gene: 13. In germline, CDR1 is SGHRS, CDR2 YFSETQ. The CDR3 contains 17 residues. The CDR3 bases are TGCGCCAGCAGCTTTTACCTCACAGGGGGCAGGAGTACTGAAGCTTTCTTT. Translated, it gives CASSFYLTGGRSTEAFF.

V usage is TRBV27 and J usage is TRBJ2-6, with unresolved D. Germline V gives CDR1 MNHEY, CDR2 SMNVEV (reference sequence). This CDR3 is 13 amino acids long. V shed 3 bases and J shed 3 bases, with 3 bases lying between them. The chain's CDR3 is CASSFHGANVLTF. The CDR3 bases are TGTGCCAGCAGTTTCCATGGGGCCAACGTCCTGACTTTC. The variable domain in full, completed from reference TRBV27 and TRBJ2-6, reads EAQVTQNPRYLITVTGKKLTVTCSQNMNHEYMSWYRQDPGLGLRQIYYSMNVEVTDKGDVPEGYKVSRKEKRNFPLILESPSPNQTSLYFCASSFHGANVLTFGAGSRLTVL.

V is TRBV5-1 and J is TRBJ1-6; TRBD1 matches at 9 bases. Trimming removed 3 bases from V and 14 bases from J; junction bases left unmatched: 15. The CDR3 runs to 16 residues. The germline V gene has CDR1 SGHRS and CDR2 YFSETQ. As DNA, the CDR3 is TGCGCCAGCAGCTCGGGGACAGGGTCGGGCATGGGGTCCCTCCACTTT. Its translation: CASSSGTGSGMGSLHF.

The J gene is TRBJ1-1, the V gene TRBV19; no clear D. CDR3 length: 14 amino acids. The germline V gene encodes CDR1 LNHDA and CDR2 SQIVND (reference sequence). Trimming shortened V by 3 bases and J by 0 bases, and 8 bases separated the two germline ends. The CDR3 reads CASSMRRMNTEAFF. The CDR3 nucleotides are TGTGCCAGTAGTATGAGGAGGATGAACACTGAAGCTTTCTTT.

The rearrangement links TRBV6-6 to TRBJ1-1, with D unresolved. Germline lookup yields CDR1 MNHNY and CDR2 SVGAGI (reference sequence). V was shortened by 0 bases and J by 4 bases, with 9 bases between the two germline ends. The CDR3 totals 14 residues. DNA for the CDR3: TGTGCCAGCAGTTACTCTGGGGTTGTCACTGAAGCTTTCTTT. Translation gives CASSYSGVVTEAFF.

The chain uses TRBV2 and TRBJ2-1, with D unclear. Germline V gives CDR1 SNHLY, CDR2 FYNNEI. This CDR3 has 11 amino acids. Trimming pared 7 bases from V and 0 bases from J, leaving 1 base between. The CDR3 DNA reads TGTGCCAGCACCTCCTACAATGAGCAGTTCTTC. This encodes CASTSYNEQFF.

This chain connects TRBV2 to TRBJ2-1, with 8 bases lining up with TRBD1. Germline V gene lookup returns CDR1 SNHLY and CDR2 FYNNEI. The V segment lost 6 bases and the J segment 1 base; nucleotides outside the gene matches: 2. CDR3 length equals 14 residues. CDR3 sequence reads: CASRRTGSYNEQFF. CDR3 coding DNA: TGTGCCAGCAGGAGGACAGGGTCCTACAATGAGCAGTTCTTC. The full variable domain, rest sourced from reference TRBV2 and TRBJ2-1, is EPEVTQTPSHQVTQMGQEVILRCVPISNHLYFYWYRQILGQKVEFLVSFYNNEISEKSEIFDDQFSVERPDGSNFTLKIRSTKLEDSAMYFCASRRTGSYNEQFFGPGTRLTVL.

V is TRBV6-1 and J is TRBJ1-2; D is ambiguous. The CDR3 is 15 amino acids. V dropped 2 bases and J dropped 4 bases, with 14 bases sitting between them. Germline assignment: CDR1 MNHNS and CDR2 SASEGT. CDR3 amino acids: CASSESDNPVYGYTF. As DNA, the CDR3 is TGTGCCAGCAGTGAATCCGATAATCCAGTCTATGGCTACACCTTC.

This sequence joins TRBV2 and TRBJ2-1; D is unclear. The CDR3 has 12 amino acids. The V end was cut by 6 bases, the J end by 8 bases, with 11 bases between. Germline V gives CDR1 SNHLY, CDR2 FYNNEI. The CDR3 DNA sequence: TGTGCCAGCAGCCTTCTGCTTTATGAGCAGTTCTTC. It codes for CASSLLLYEQFF.

The chain recombines TRBV27 with TRBJ1-4, with D unclear. CDR3 length: 13 amino acids. Germline CDR1 is MNHEY and CDR2 is SMNVEV (reference sequence). V lost 2 bases to trimming and J lost 5 bases, with 6 bases between them. CDR3 loop: CASSLRRNEKLFF. As DNA, the CDR3 is TGTGCCAGCAGTTTAAGGCGAAATGAAAAACTGTTTTTT.

The chain combines TRBV6-5 with TRBJ2-7; D possibly corresponds to TRBD2 (5 bases). The V gene's germline CDR1 is MNHEY and CDR2 SVGAGI. This CDR3 region has 13 residues. Deletions cut 2 bases from V and 7 bases from J, with 12 bases between. The CDR3 DNA follows: TGTGCCAGCAGTTACGGAGGTCTGGGAGAGCAGTACTTC. Protein product: CASSYGGLGEQYF.

The gene calls are TRBV6-4 and TRBJ1-4; perhaps TRBD1 as D (5 bases). Between the trimmed V and J ends, which lost 6 bases and 0 bases, there was a span of 8 bases. The CDR3 covers 14 residues. The germline gives CDR1 MRHNA, CDR2 SNTAGT. The CDR3 DNA is TGTGCCAGCAGACCGACAGCAACTAATGAAAAACTGTTTTTT. Translating it yields CASRPTATNEKLFF.

V and J are TRBV9 and TRBJ2-1; 9 nucleotides agree with TRBD2. After removal of 3 bases from V and 8 bases from J, the junction contained 3 bases not matched to a gene. The CDR3 length is 13 residues. Per the germline V gene, CDR1 is SGDLS and CDR2 is YYNGEE. The DNA for the CDR3 is TGTGCCAGCAGCGCGGGACTAGCCCATGAGCAGTTCTTC. Amino acids: CASSAGLAHEQFF.

The chain employs TRBV5-1 and TRBJ1-2; tentative D call: TRBD1 (6 bases). The ends were cut back, 2 bases at V and 4 bases at J, with 15 bases in the middle. The CDR3 length is 15 residues. The germline gives CDR1 SGHRS, CDR2 YFSETQ. The chain's CDR3 is CASSLETGWSYGYTF. CDR3 DNA sequence: TGCGCCAGCAGCTTAGAAACAGGGTGGTCCTATGGCTACACCTTC. The full variable domain, completed using reference TRBV5-1 and TRBJ1-2, is KAGVTQTPRYLIKTRGQQVTLSCSPISGHRSVSWYQQTPGQGLQFLFEYFSETQRNKGNFPGRFSGRQFSNSRSEMNVSTLELGDSALYLCASSLETGWSYGYTFGSGTRLTVV.

V and J are TRBV6-5 and TRBJ1-5; no clear D. V lost 6 bases and J 0 bases, leaving 9 bases between the germline ends. Germline assignment: CDR1 MNHEY and CDR2 SVGAGI. There are 14 residues in the CDR3. Here the CDR3 reads CASRDQYSNQPQHF. The CDR3 region has the DNA TGTGCCAGCAGGGACCAGTATAGCAATCAGCCCCAGCATTTT.

The CDR3 region has the DNA TGTGCCTGCCTATGGGGGGGCACCATATATTTT. Its translation: CACLWGGTIYF. The rearrangement uses TRBV30 and TRBJ1-3; TRBD1 might be the D (5 bases). This CDR3 has 11 residues. Germline CDR1 GTSNPN, CDR2 SVGIG (reference sequence). Trimming shortened V by 6 bases and J by 9 bases, and 12 bases separated the two germline ends.

The genes are TRBV25-1 and TRBJ2-7; 9 bases agree with TRBD1. Trimming took 2 bases from V and 6 from J; bases not matched to a gene: 11. The V gene's germline CDR1 is MGHDK and CDR2 SYGVNS. CDR3 length: 16 residues. The CDR3: CASSEIMPGTGLEQYF. DNA for the CDR3: TGTGCCAGCAGTGAAATTATGCCCGGGACAGGGCTCGAGCAGTACTTC.

V is TRBV18 and J is TRBJ1-6, with a tentative D call TRBD1 (5 bases). Trimming cost V 2 bases and J 5 bases, with 10 bases left between them. The CDR3 contains 15 residues. Per germline, CDR1 KGHSH and CDR2 LQKENI. CDR3 loop: CASSPSQGDNSPLHF. The CDR3 region has the DNA TGTGCCAGCTCACCATCTCAGGGAGATAATTCACCCCTCCACTTT.

Judged by abundance, this clone is medium-sized. The rearrangement links TRBV19 to TRBJ1-1; D possibly corresponds to TRBD1 (5 bases). Germline lookup yields CDR1 LNHDA and CDR2 SQIVND (reference sequence). There are 14 residues in the CDR3. Trimming shortened V by 9 bases and J by 1 base, and 15 bases separated the two germline ends. The CDR3 is CASGHRGANTEAFF. The CDR3, as DNA: TGTGCCAGCGGCCATAGGGGCGCGAACACTGAAGCTTTCTTT.

This chain connects TRBV27 to TRBJ1-1; no firm D call. This CDR3 comprises 13 residues. Trimming left V 4 bases short and J 0 bases short, with 6 bases between. Germline CDR1 reads MNHEY; CDR2 reads SMNVEV (reference sequence). The CDR3 coding sequence is TGTGCCAGCAGTTCCCAACTGAACACTGAAGCTTTCTTT. Residues: CASSSQLNTEAFF.

DNA for the CDR3: TGTGCCAGCAACCTCGTCTATAATTCACCCCTCCACTTT. Its protein product is CASNLVYNSPLHF. The rearrangement links TRBV6-6 to TRBJ1-6; D gene ambiguous. The CDR3 is made up of 13 amino acids. CDR1 MNHNY and CDR2 SVGAGI come from the germline V gene (reference sequence). Trimming cost V 7 bases and J 3 bases, with 7 bases left between them.

The J gene is TRBJ2-5, the V gene TRBV5-1, with D possibly being TRBD1 or TRBD2 (5 bases each). Germline assignment: CDR1 SGHRS and CDR2 YFSETQ. The V end lost 6 bases, the J end lost 5 bases, and 14 bases lay between the germline ends. CDR3 length: 13 residues. This chain's CDR3 is CASTPGTGETQYF. CDR3 DNA sequence: TGCGCCAGCACCCCGGGGACGGGGGAGACCCAGTACTTC.

The rearrangement joins TRBV18 to TRBJ2-7, with D maybe TRBD2 (5 bases). The V and J ends lost 1 base and 11 bases respectively, with 18 bases between them. Germline CDR1 KGHSH, CDR2 LQKENI. The CDR3 extends over 14 amino acids. CDR3 bases: TGTGCCAGCTCACCACAGGAGGCAGACCCTAGGAAGTACTTC. This translates into CASSPQEADPRKYF.